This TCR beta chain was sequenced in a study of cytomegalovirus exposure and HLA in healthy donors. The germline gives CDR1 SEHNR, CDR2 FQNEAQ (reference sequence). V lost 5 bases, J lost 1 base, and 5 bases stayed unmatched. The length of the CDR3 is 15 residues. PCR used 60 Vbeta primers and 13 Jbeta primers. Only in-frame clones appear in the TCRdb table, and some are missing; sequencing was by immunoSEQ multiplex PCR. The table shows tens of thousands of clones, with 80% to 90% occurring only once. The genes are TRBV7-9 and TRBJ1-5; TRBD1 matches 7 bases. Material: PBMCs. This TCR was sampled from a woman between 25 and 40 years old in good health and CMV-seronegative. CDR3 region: CASSPRTGSNQPQHF. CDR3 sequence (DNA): TGTGCCAGCAGCCCCCGGACAGGAAGCAATCAGCCCCAGCATTTT.